This record concerns one T cell receptor (beta chain) sequence. Antigen specificity is unknown. CDR3 size: 14 residues. V was cut by 0 bases and J by 5 bases, with 10 bases left in between. CDR1 and CDR2 from the germline V gene are LGHDT and YNNKEL (reference sequence). Method: immunoSEQ multiplex PCR; TCRdb's copy keeps in-frame clones and lacks some. The table includes more than 35,000 clones, 55% to 80% detected once. The sample is drawn from a study of vaccination effects on CD4 cells after COVID-19. Upon completion of approximately ten days in culture, CD4+ T cells were isolated. The receptor comes from a human donor who received a COVID-19 vaccine. This chain connects TRBV3-1 (or the pseudogene TRBV3-2) to TRBJ1-1; D uncertain. Sequencing used CD4+ T cells from PBMCs cultured without peptide, obtained before COVID-19 vaccination. The CDR3: CASSQEPGVTEAFF. The CDR3 bases are TGTGCCAGCAGCCAAGAACCGGGAGTTACTGAAGCTTTCTTT.